One and the same sample provided the 14 T cell receptor beta chains below, sequenced in a study of molecular identifiers for immune sequencing clone quantification. TCRdb analysed the PCR reads with MiXCR anew, one entry per CDR3 protein. Here the sample spans more than 300,000 distinct CDR3 sequences, roughly a fifth being singletons. The sequenced sample consisted of naive CD8+ T cells from blood, with Jurkat cell RNA spiked in. As to subset: FACS-sorted CD8+CD4-CCR7+CD45RA+ naive T cells. Receptors originate from a human donor in good health. Some libraries in this study had Jurkat cell RNA spiked in.

This clonotype was counted between two and nine times. The DNA of the CDR3 is TGCAGCGGTATATCCCGGGGCGAGCAGTACTTC. Protein sequence: CSGISRGEQYF. This chain links TRBV29-1 with TRBJ2-7; TRBD2 is a possible D gene (5 bases). The CDR3 covers 11 residues. Germline CDR1 SQVTM, CDR2 ANQGSEA. The ends were cut back, 7 bases at V and 6 bases at J, with 13 bases in the middle.

The rearrangement uses TRBV6-1 and TRBJ2-3; no clear D. CDR3 length equals 16 residues. V was shortened by 1 base and J by 2 bases, with 13 bases between the two germline ends. Looked up from germline, CDR1 is MNHNS and CDR2 is SASEGT. The CDR3 region is CASSEVRARNTDTQYF. DNA for the CDR3: TGTGCCAGCAGTGAAGTAAGGGCACGGAACACAGATACGCAGTATTTT.

Comments on this clonotype: Possible read error: a much larger clone is one base away. The rearrangement links TRBV13 to TRBJ2-7; 7 bases are a match to TRBD2. This CDR3 is built from 17 residues. Germline V lookup: CDR1 PRHDT, CDR2 FYEKMQ (reference sequence). Unmatched junction bases numbered 11, after V lost 2 bases and J lost 1 base. CDR3 DNA sequence: TGTGCCAGCAGCTTAAGCGGGGAGGTCCTGGGGTCCTACGAGCAGTACTTC. The encoded protein is CASSLSGEVLGSYEQYF.

The sample holds many counts of this clonotype. The J gene is TRBJ2-7, the V gene TRBV30; 8 nucleotides agree with TRBD2. V gave up 0 bases and J gave up 3 bases; unmatched junction bases: 1. Germline V CDR1 and CDR2: GTSNPN, SVGIG (reference sequence). The CDR3 loop spans 13 amino acids. CDR3 residues: CAWSVGTSYEQYF. The CDR3 bases are TGTGCCTGGAGTGTCGGGACTAGCTACGAGCAGTACTTC.

This clonotype was seen repeatedly, ten times or more. The rearrangement links TRBV7-6 to TRBJ2-7, with TRBD1 matching over 11 bases. CDR3 length: 15 amino acids. Looked up from germline, CDR1 is SGHVS and CDR2 is FNYEAQ. Losses at the gene ends were 5 bases for V and 6 bases for J; bases not matched to a gene: 9. For the CDR3, the DNA is TGTGCCAGCAGCGGTCGGACAGGGGGCTTTCCCGAGCAGTACTTC. This codes for CASSGRTGGFPEQYF.

This chain uses TRBV4-1 with TRBJ2-3; D unresolved. Per germline, CDR1 MGHRA and CDR2 YSYEKL. The CDR3 is 17 amino acids. V gave up 1 base and J gave up 3 bases, with 17 bases separating them. The CDR3 nucleotides are TGCGCCAGCAGCCAAGTAATTAGCCTATTAGGAACAGATACGCAGTATTTT. Translation: CASSQVISLLGTDTQYF.

There are many counts of this clonotype. The chain employs TRBV12-3 or TRBV12-4 and TRBJ1-1, with a tentative D call TRBD1 (5 bases). Trimming shortened V by 6 bases and J by 0 bases, and 8 bases separated the two germline ends. The CDR3 is 13 residues long. The CDR3 sequence is CASSDSMNTEAFF. CDR3 nucleotides: TGTGCCAGCAGCGACAGTATGAACACTGAAGCTTTCTTT.

The sample holds many counts of this clonotype. The chain couples TRBV7-2 to TRBJ1-4; D perhaps matches TRBD1 (5 bases). There are 15 residues in the CDR3. The germline V gene encodes CDR1 SGHTA and CDR2 FQGNSA. V dropped 1 base and J dropped 8 bases, with 14 bases sitting between them. The CDR3 protein is CASSLVLDTGEKLFF. Here the CDR3 DNA reads TGTGCCAGCAGCTTAGTTCTGGACACGGGGGAAAAACTGTTTTTT.

Comments on this clonotype: Germline and junction disagree at one end, which may indicate a read error. The CDR3 bases are TGCGCCAGCGGCCAAGTGGGGACAGGAACCTGCGAGCAGTACTTC. Amino acid sequence: CASGQVGTGTCEQYF. This sequence joins TRBV4-3 and TRBJ2-7, with TRBD1 matching 8 bases. The CDR3 has 15 amino acids. Germline V lookup: CDR1 LGHNA, CDR2 YSLEER.

This clonotype appeared a few times. The chain joins TRBV11-2 to TRBJ1-1; 7 bases match TRBD1. Trimming cost V 5 bases and J 3 bases; bases outside gene matches: 6. Germline V CDR1 and CDR2: SGHAT, FQNNGV. CDR3 length: 14 residues. The chain's CDR3 is CASSERQGYTEAFF. The DNA of the CDR3 is TGTGCCAGCAGCGAAAGACAGGGCTACACTGAAGCTTTCTTT.

This clonotype was found many times. V gene TRBV7-9 combines with J gene TRBJ2-7, with TRBD1 identical over 7 bases. This CDR3 spans 15 amino acids. Germline CDR1 reads SEHNR; CDR2 reads FQNEAQ (reference sequence). V lost 4 bases to trimming and J lost 0 bases; unmatched junction nucleotides: 6. In DNA form, the CDR3 reads TGTGCCAGCAGCTCGAATAGGGACAGCTCCTACGAGCAGTACTTC. It translates to CASSSNRDSSYEQYF.

V is TRBV28 and J is TRBJ1-3, with D hard to call. Germline CDR1 and CDR2: MDHEN and SYDVKM. The CDR3 runs to 13 residues. V dropped 8 bases and J dropped 1 base, with 9 bases sitting between them. CDR3 amino acids: CASSGVSGNTIYF. In DNA, the CDR3 is TGTGCCAGCTCTGGGGTGTCTGGAAACACCATATATTTT.

This clonotype was counted at least ten times. This chain connects TRBV5-1 to TRBJ1-1; D might be TRBD1 (5 bases). CDR1 and CDR2 (germline): SGHRS, YFSETQ. With 4 bases removed from V and 7 bases from J, the gap between germline ends came to 17 bases. This CDR3 is built from 14 residues. CDR3 residues: CASSPTGQGIEAFF. The DNA for the CDR3 is TGCGCCAGCAGCCCGACCGGGCAGGGAATTGAAGCTTTCTTT.

This clonotype was recorded at least ten times. This chain uses TRBV7-2 with TRBJ2-3, with D possibly being TRBD2 (6 bases). The CDR3 length is 16 residues. The V gene's germline CDR1 is SGHTA and CDR2 FQGNSA. V was clipped by 0 bases and J by 7 bases, with 17 bases between them. In nucleotides, the CDR3 is TGTGCCAGCAGCTTAGCGCGGGACTTACTCGGTAATACGCAGTATTTT. Translated: CASSLARDLLGNTQYF.